This is a list of T cell receptor beta chains from one sample in a study of human T cells and chemical hapten exposure. TCRdb independently ran MiXCR on the RACE reads; one entry per CDR3 protein. The sample includes fewer than 500,000 distinct CDR3 sequences, roughly 5% of them seen just once. Sequenced material: whole blood, taken in connection with sensitization to the hapten diphenylcyclopropenone (DPC). The receptors come from a woman aged 50 to 60 with alopecia areata. Some clones in this sample may be carry-over from other donors' samples. Each CDR3 is given with its conserved first and last residue. A D gene is named only where the DNA matches it firmly. Clone size is not always given. Where it is, it says once, few, many or a class for expanded clones.

D gene,clone size,J gene,V gene,CDR3 DNA,CDR3 protein
-,-,TRBJ2-3,TRBV6-5,TGTGCCAGCAGTCGAGGGGGTTATGGCACAGATACGCAGTATTTT,CASSRGGYGTDTQYF
-,few,TRBJ1-2,TRBV5-5,TGTGCCAGCAGCCCAACAGAGCTCTATGGCTACACCTTC,CASSPTELYGYTF
TRBD1,-,TRBJ2-3,TRBV3-1,TGTGCCAGCAGCCAAGATCTGACAGGGGTAATGGATACGCAGTATTTT,CASSQDLTGVMDTQYF
-,many,TRBJ2-1,TRBV6-6,TGTGCCAGCAGTTACTCTCGGGACTCAACCAATGAGCAGTTCTTC,CASSYSRDSTNEQFF
-,-,TRBJ1-1,TRBV12-3/TRBV12-4,TGTGCCAGCAGTTTACTACCAGGGATGTCTGAAGCTTTCTTT,CASSLLPGMSEAFF
TRBD1,many,TRBJ2-2,TRBV9,TGTGCCAGCAGCTCTGGGGACAGGAACACCGGGGAGCTGTTTTTT,CASSSGDRNTGELFF
-,many,TRBJ2-7,TRBV12-3/TRBV12-4,TGTGCCAGCAACGGACCCAAAGACGAGCAGTACTTC,CASNGPKDEQYF
TRBD1,few,TRBJ2-3,TRBV11-2,TGTGCCAGTTCTACAGGGGTCACGAATACGCAGTATTTT,CASSTGVTNTQYF
-,many,TRBJ2-1,TRBV5-4,TGTGCCAGCAGCTTGGGCGTTAGCCCGAGCTCCTACAATGAGCAGTTCTTC,CASSLGVSPSSYNEQFF
-,many,TRBJ2-3,TRBV3-1,TGTGCCAGCAGCCTCCTGAGTGGAGGGGGGGATACGCAGTATTTT,CASSLLSGGGDTQYF
-,many,TRBJ1-5,TRBV28,TGTGCCAGCACCCCTACAGGGCGCAGTCAGCCCCAGCATTTT,CASTPTGRSQPQHF
TRBD2,many,TRBJ2-1,TRBV12-3/TRBV12-4,TGTGCCAGCACTAGCGGGAGTTCCTACAATGAGCAGTTCTTC,CASTSGSSYNEQFF
-,many,TRBJ1-4,TRBV5-1,TGCGCCAGCAGCTTCCGTCGGGGCGGAGGTGAAAAACTGTTTTTT,CASSFRRGGGEKLFF
TRBD1,many,TRBJ2-7,TRBV27,TGTGCCAGCAGTTTATCAACCGGGACAGTTTCCTACGAGCAGTACTTC,CASSLSTGTVSYEQYF
TRBD2,many,TRBJ2-3,TRBV6-2/TRBV6-3,TGTGCCAGCAGTTACTCTACCGGGGGGGCTGAAGATACGCAGTATTTT,CASSYSTGGAEDTQYF
TRBD2,many,TRBJ2-1,TRBV29-1,TGCAGCGGCGACGGTTCGTCTAGCGGTTACAATGAGCAGTTCTTC,CSGDGSSSGYNEQFF
TRBD2,few,TRBJ2-7,TRBV20-1,TGCAGTGCACAAAAAGCGGGGGGGCCCTACGAGCAGTACTTC,CSAQKAGGPYEQYF
TRBD2,many,TRBJ2-7,TRBV6-6,TGTGCCAGCAGATCGGGGAGGGTCTACGAGCAGTACTTC,CASRSGRVYEQYF
-,many,TRBJ1-3,TRBV5-1,TGCGCCAGCAGCTTGGGGGAAGAAAGACAGCGGCTCTCTGGAAACACCATATATTTT,CASSLGEERQRLSGNTIYF
-,-,TRBJ1-2,TRBV5-6,TGTGCCAGCAGCTTGTCAGACAGAGCTAACTATGGCTACACCTTC,CASSLSDRANYGYTF
TRBD1,-,TRBJ2-2,TRBV7-2,TGTGCCAGCAGCTCCCGAGGTGGGGGACAGGGATACACCGGGGAGCTGTTTTTT,CASSSRGGGQGYTGELFF
TRBD2,many,TRBJ2-1,TRBV6-5,TGTGCCAGCAGTTACACCCCGCTAGCGGGAGTGTACAATGAGCAGTTCTTC,CASSYTPLAGVYNEQFF
-,many,TRBJ1-4,TRBV15,TGTGCCACCAGCAGAGATAGACAAGTTAATGAAAAACTGTTTTTT,CATSRDRQVNEKLFF